The entry below describes one T cell receptor (beta chain). Trimming took off 8 bases at V and 0 bases at J, with 10 bases between the two ends. Germline V lookup: CDR1 SNHLY, CDR2 FYNNEI. The CDR3 sequence is 13 residues long. This record comes from a study of shared clonotypes between healthy human individuals. The unsorted PBMC replicate PCRs were performed with about 290 ng DNA, some 30,000 T cell genomes. The authors sequenced unsorted PBMC DNA on ten immunoSEQ deep assay plates. In the original processing: ImmunoSEQ only sent back junction sequences with no quality scores, so filtering was done differently. The table came from immunoSEQ multiplex PCR; TCRdb's copy has only in-frame clones and leaves some out. Clone size and V and J calls were adopted from that table, with D and trimming inferred from the DNA. The sample yields approximately 500,000 clones, about 80% seen once. All participating donors were Caucasian adults from Nashville, Tennessee.

Sequenced: PBMCs. This chain joins TRBV2 and TRBJ1-1, with unresolved D. The sequence came from a middle-aged woman in good health. Some clones in this sample may be carry-over from other donors' samples. The CDR3 here is CASLVGMNTEAFF. In nucleotides, the CDR3 is TGTGCCAGCCTGGTGGGAATGAACACTGAAGCTTTCTTT.